This T cell receptor (beta chain) was retrieved from a study of T cells in Graves' hyperthyroidism and ophthalmopathy. Amplification of TCR beta CDR3 regions was performed using RNA transcripts as template. The HTBI primer set served for first-round RT-PCR of the TCR CDR3. MiXCR was run by TCRdb on the multiplex PCR reads, yielding one entry per CDR3 protein. The data show roughly 580,000 distinct CDR3 sequences, 40% to 55% seen once. The germline V gene encodes CDR1 SEHNR and CDR2 FQNEAQ (reference sequence). The CDR3 covers 13 residues. Trimming shortened V by 6 bases and J by 4 bases, and 12 bases separated the two germline ends. Pregnant or lactating patients were excluded, as were those with uncontrolled infection or other autoimmune disease.

The receptor's source is a woman between 18 and 29 years old with Graves' hyperthyroidism. The V gene is TRBV7-9, the J gene TRBJ1-1, with D unresolved. Sequenced: peripheral blood or thyroid tissue (not recorded which). CDR3 in amino acids: CASSLISGTEAFF. In DNA, the CDR3 is TGTGCCAGCAGTTTGATAAGTGGCACTGAAGCTTTCTTT.